This entry describes one T cell receptor beta chain. Assay: immunoSEQ multiplex PCR; the TCRdb copy retains only in-frame clones and omits some. Of approximately 340,000 clones in the sample, around 70% were seen once. The data belong to a study of shared clonotypes between healthy human individuals. Sequencing was performed on memory CD4+ T cells sorted from blood. Specified subset: CD45RA-negative fraction. The TCR sequence derives from a man younger than 40 in good health.

CDR3 in amino acids: CASTSSGPSYEQYF. The CDR3 DNA is TGTGCCAGTACATCTAGCGGACCCTCCTACGAGCAGTACTTC. This chain links TRBV7-9 with TRBJ2-7; 7 bases match TRBD2. CDR1 is SEHNR, CDR2 FQNEAQ, per germline (reference sequence). The CDR3 is 14 residues long. V shed 9 bases, J shed 0 bases, and the junction held 8 bases outside the gene matches.